Listed here are 25 T cell receptor beta chains from one sample, sequenced in a study of monozygotic twins with inflammatory bowel disease. From its re-call of the 5' RACE reads, TCRdb lists each CDR3 protein once, without DNA. Its clone listing holds fewer than 550,000 distinct CDR3 sequences. The sample consisted of blood. The receptor set was obtained from a human donor with ulcerative colitis or Crohn's disease, or a healthy co-twin of an affected twin (not recorded which).

The V call is TRBV19, the J call TRBJ1-1. This CDR3 has 16 residues. Germline CDR1 and CDR2: LNHDA and SQIVND (reference sequence). Here the CDR3 reads CASSIHGLGMNTEAFF.

The chain carries TRBV20-1 and TRBJ1-1; TCRdb's D call of TRBD1 is untestable without DNA. Germline V gene sequence: CDR1 DFQATT, CDR2 SNEGSKA (reference sequence). CDR3 length: 14 residues. This CDR3 reads CSARVGHPNTEAFF.

This chain's CDR3 is CASSKYHGNSPLHF. The genes are TRBV28 and TRBJ1-6. Germline CDR1 reads MDHEN; CDR2 reads SYDVKM. This CDR3 region has 14 residues. The full variable domain, with the rest looked up from reference TRBV28 and TRBJ1-6, is DVKVTQSSRYLVKRTGEKVFLECVQDMDHENMFWYRQDPGLGLRLIYFSYDVKMKEKGDIPEGYSVSREKKERFSLILESASTNQTSMYLCASSKYHGNSPLHFGNGTRLTVT.

The chain couples TRBV7-9 to TRBJ2-5; TCRdb selects TRBD1, and the lack of DNA leaves this call unchecked. CDR3 length: 16 residues. Germline V lookup: CDR1 SEHNR, CDR2 FQNEAQ (reference sequence). The CDR3 is CASSLTQGISRETQYF. The full variable domain, its missing parts supplied by reference TRBV7-9 and TRBJ2-5, is DTGVSQNPRHKITKRGQNVTFRCDPISEHNRLYWYRQTLGQGPEFLTYFQNEAQLEKSRLLSDRFSAERPKGSFSTLEIQRTEQGDSAMYLCASSLTQGISRETQYFGPGTRLLVL.

This chain joins TRBV5-5 and TRBJ2-3; TCRdb picks TRBD2, but there is no DNA to check that call. Germline V gene lookup returns CDR1 SGHKS and CDR2 YYEKEE (reference sequence). The length of the CDR3 is 15 residues. CDR3 residues: CASSLGGGGAYTQYF.

The V gene is TRBV27, the J gene TRBJ2-7; the D gene TCRdb calls, TRBD1, cannot be checked with no DNA. CDR1 and CDR2 from the germline V gene are MNHEY and SMNVEV (reference sequence). The CDR3 is made up of 16 amino acids. CDR3 loop: CASSLSWDRGSYEQYF.

The chain is built from TRBV5-1 and TRBJ2-5; the TCRdb D gene call, TRBD2, has no DNA to confirm it. The CDR3 runs to 19 residues. From germline, CDR1 is SGHRS and CDR2 YFSETQ. This CDR3 reads CASSLGWVTGTSGQETQYF.

This chain links TRBV5-1 with TRBJ2-7. Germline values: CDR1 SGHRS, CDR2 YFSETQ. The CDR3 length is 13 residues. CDR3 amino acids: CASSPGTYYEQYF.

The chain couples TRBV5-1 to TRBJ1-6; TCRdb's D call, TRBD1, is unchecked because there is no DNA. CDR3 length: 16 residues. Germline V gives CDR1 SGHRS, CDR2 YFSETQ. The CDR3 loop reads CASSLRTGQHGSPLHF.

The J gene is TRBJ1-2, the V gene TRBV14; no DNA is available, so the TRBD1 call from TCRdb remains unchecked. Germline V lookup: CDR1 SGHDN, CDR2 FVKESK. The CDR3 has 14 amino acids. This chain's CDR3 is CASSRQGIGYGYTF.

The V and J genes are TRBV28 and TRBJ2-1. The CDR3 extends over 17 amino acids. Germline V lookup: CDR1 MDHEN, CDR2 SYDVKM. CDR3 loop: CASSRTRGYHPNNEQFF.

The chain combines TRBV5-5 with TRBJ2-1; the TRBD1 assignment by TCRdb is unverifiable without DNA. CDR3 size: 14 residues. Germline V gene data show CDR1 as SGHKS and CDR2 as YYEKEE (reference sequence). CDR3 in amino acids: CASTMTRAYNEQFF. Variable domain in full (rest from reference TRBV5-5 and TRBJ2-1): DAGVTQSPTHLIKTRGQQVTLRCSPISGHKSVSWYQQVLGQGPQFIFQYYEKEERGRGNFPDRFSARQFPNYSSELNVNALLLGDSALYLCASTMTRAYNEQFFGPGTRLTVL.

The rearrangement uses TRBV10-3 and TRBJ2-1; TCRdb returns TRBD2, unconfirmable since there is no DNA. Germline assignment: CDR1 ENHRY and CDR2 SYGVKD. The CDR3 sequence is 13 residues long. CDR3 sequence: CAITSGVYNEQFF.

CDR3 sequence: CAIRGQGADGYTF. V is TRBV10-3 and J is TRBJ1-2; TCRdb proposes TRBD1, but this gene call is untestable without DNA. The V gene's germline CDR1 is ENHRY and CDR2 SYGVKD. This CDR3 comprises 13 residues.

This chain joins TRBV7-3 and TRBJ2-1; there is no DNA to check the TCRdb D call of TRBD1. The CDR3 covers 13 residues. The germline gives CDR1 SGHTA, CDR2 FQGTGA. CDR3 protein: CASSLWGGNEQFF. Supplemented by reference TRBV7-3 and TRBJ2-1, the full variable domain reads GAGVSQTPSNKVTEKGKYVELRCDPISGHTALYWYRQSLGQGPEFLIYFQGTGAADDSGLPNDRFFAVRPEGSVSTLKIQRTERGDSAVYLCASSLWGGNEQFFGPGTRLTVL.

The genes are TRBV3-1 and TRBJ1-1; without DNA, the TCRdb call of TRBD1 cannot be checked. The length of the CDR3 is 16 residues. CDR1 and CDR2 from the germline V gene are LGHDT and YNNKEL (reference sequence). This chain's CDR3 is CASSQRSGTGRPEAFF.

The rearrangement joins TRBV12-3 or TRBV12-4 to TRBJ2-7; lacking DNA, the TRBD1 call made by TCRdb goes unchecked. The CDR3 has 14 residues. CDR3 sequence: CASSLRQGSYEQYF.

The V call is TRBV6-1, the J call TRBJ1-1; TCRdb picks TRBD1, but there is no DNA to check that call. CDR1 is MNHNS, CDR2 SASEGT, per germline. CDR3 length equals 12 residues. The chain's CDR3 is CASSRGWTEAFF.

This chain connects TRBV7-9 to TRBJ1-2; TCRdb outputs TRBD1, but without DNA this stays unchecked. This CDR3 has 16 amino acids. Germline V CDR1 and CDR2: SEHNR, FQNEAQ (reference sequence). CDR3 in amino acids: CASSFTTGQTNYGYTF.

V gene TRBV30 combines with J gene TRBJ2-5; TCRdb's assignment of TRBD2 cannot be checked, as there is no DNA. Looked up from germline, CDR1 is GTSNPN and CDR2 is SVGIG (reference sequence). This CDR3 spans 12 amino acids. The CDR3 loop reads CAWRGSGETQYF.

This CDR3 is CASSRNPGEATEAFF. The chain combines TRBV5-1 with TRBJ1-1; TCRdb names TRBD1, which stays unverified in the absence of DNA. This CDR3 region has 15 residues. The germline V gene has CDR1 SGHRS and CDR2 YFSETQ.

The genes are TRBV29-1 and TRBJ1-2; there is no DNA to check the TCRdb D call of TRBD1. CDR3 length: 14 residues. In germline, CDR1 is SQVTM, CDR2 ANQGSEA. The CDR3 here is CSVEDRWQGAGYTF. Full variable domain (remainder filled in from reference TRBV29-1 and TRBJ1-2): SAVISQKPSRDICQRGTSLTIQCQVDSQVTMMFWYRQQPGQSLTLIATANQGSEATYESGFVIDKFPISRPNLTFSTLTVSNMSPEDSSIYLCSVEDRWQGAGYTFGSGTRLTVV.

The chain is built from TRBV25-1 and TRBJ2-7. This CDR3 contains 14 residues. Germline V gives CDR1 MGHDK, CDR2 SYGVNS. Here the CDR3 reads CASSEWGGSYEQYF.

J is TRBJ2-2 and V is TRBV11-3; the TCRdb call, TRBD2, lacks DNA for checking. Germline V gives CDR1 SGHNT, CDR2 YENEEA. The CDR3 is 18 residues long. The CDR3 loop is CASSLGLAGETNTGELFF. Full variable domain (remainder filled in from reference TRBV11-3 and TRBJ2-2): EAGVVQSPRYKIIEKKQPVAFWCNPISGHNTLYWYLQNLGQGPELLIRYENEEAVDDSQLPKDRFSAERLKGVDSTLKIQPAELGDSAVYLCASSLGLAGETNTGELFFGEGSRLTVL.

V usage is TRBV7-2 and J usage is TRBJ2-7; the TCRdb D gene call, TRBD1, has no DNA to confirm it. CDR1 is SGHTA and CDR2 is FQGNSA in the germline V gene. The CDR3 loop spans 16 amino acids. The CDR3 sequence: CASSPRGRGGTYEQYF.